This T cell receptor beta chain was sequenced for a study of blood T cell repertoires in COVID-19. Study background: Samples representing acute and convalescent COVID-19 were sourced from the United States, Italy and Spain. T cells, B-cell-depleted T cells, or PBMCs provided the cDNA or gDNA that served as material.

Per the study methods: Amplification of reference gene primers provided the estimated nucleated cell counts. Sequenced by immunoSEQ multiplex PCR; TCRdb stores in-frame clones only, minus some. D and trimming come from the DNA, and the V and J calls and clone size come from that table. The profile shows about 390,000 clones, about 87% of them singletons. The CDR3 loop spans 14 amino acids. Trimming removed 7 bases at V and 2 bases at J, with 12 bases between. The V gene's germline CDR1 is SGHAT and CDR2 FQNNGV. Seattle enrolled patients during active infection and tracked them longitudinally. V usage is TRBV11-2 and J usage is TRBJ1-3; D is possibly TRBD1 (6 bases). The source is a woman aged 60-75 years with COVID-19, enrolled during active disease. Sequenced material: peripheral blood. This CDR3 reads CASTTGTTGNTIYF. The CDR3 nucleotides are TGTGCCAGCACCACAGGGACGACTGGAAACACCATATATTTT.